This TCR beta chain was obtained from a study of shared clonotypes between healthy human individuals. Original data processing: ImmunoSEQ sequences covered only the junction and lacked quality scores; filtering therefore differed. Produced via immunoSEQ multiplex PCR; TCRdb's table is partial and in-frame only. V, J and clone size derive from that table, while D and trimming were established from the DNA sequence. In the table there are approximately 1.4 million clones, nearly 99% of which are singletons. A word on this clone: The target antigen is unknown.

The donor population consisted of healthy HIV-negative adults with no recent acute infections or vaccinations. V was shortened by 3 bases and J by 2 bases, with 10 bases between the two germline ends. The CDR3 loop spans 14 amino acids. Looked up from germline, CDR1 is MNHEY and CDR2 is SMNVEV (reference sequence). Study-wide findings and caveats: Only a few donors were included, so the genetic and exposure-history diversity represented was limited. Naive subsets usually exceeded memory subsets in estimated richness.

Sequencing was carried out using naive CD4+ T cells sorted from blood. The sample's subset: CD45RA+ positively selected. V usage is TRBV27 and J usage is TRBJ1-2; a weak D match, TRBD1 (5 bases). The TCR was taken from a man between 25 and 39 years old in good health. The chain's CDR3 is CASSFLGVNYGYTF. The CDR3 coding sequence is TGTGCCAGCAGTTTTCTAGGGGTGAACTATGGCTACACCTTC.